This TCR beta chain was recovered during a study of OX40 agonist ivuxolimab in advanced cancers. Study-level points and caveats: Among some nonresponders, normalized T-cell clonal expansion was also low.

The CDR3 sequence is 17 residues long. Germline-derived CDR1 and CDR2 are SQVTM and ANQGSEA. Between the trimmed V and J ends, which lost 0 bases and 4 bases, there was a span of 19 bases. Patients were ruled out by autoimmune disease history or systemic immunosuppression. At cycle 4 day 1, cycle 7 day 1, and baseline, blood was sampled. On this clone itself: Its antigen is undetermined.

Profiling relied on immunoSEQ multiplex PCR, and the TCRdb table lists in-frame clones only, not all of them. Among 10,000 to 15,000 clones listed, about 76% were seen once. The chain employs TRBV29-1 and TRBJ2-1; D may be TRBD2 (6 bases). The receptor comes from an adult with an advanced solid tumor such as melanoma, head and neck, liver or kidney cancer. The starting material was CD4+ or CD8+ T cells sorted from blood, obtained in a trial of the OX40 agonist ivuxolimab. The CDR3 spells CSVEDLVERVEYNEQFF. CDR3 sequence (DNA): TGCAGCGTTGAAGATCTGGTGGAGCGGGTAGAATACAATGAGCAGTTCTTC.